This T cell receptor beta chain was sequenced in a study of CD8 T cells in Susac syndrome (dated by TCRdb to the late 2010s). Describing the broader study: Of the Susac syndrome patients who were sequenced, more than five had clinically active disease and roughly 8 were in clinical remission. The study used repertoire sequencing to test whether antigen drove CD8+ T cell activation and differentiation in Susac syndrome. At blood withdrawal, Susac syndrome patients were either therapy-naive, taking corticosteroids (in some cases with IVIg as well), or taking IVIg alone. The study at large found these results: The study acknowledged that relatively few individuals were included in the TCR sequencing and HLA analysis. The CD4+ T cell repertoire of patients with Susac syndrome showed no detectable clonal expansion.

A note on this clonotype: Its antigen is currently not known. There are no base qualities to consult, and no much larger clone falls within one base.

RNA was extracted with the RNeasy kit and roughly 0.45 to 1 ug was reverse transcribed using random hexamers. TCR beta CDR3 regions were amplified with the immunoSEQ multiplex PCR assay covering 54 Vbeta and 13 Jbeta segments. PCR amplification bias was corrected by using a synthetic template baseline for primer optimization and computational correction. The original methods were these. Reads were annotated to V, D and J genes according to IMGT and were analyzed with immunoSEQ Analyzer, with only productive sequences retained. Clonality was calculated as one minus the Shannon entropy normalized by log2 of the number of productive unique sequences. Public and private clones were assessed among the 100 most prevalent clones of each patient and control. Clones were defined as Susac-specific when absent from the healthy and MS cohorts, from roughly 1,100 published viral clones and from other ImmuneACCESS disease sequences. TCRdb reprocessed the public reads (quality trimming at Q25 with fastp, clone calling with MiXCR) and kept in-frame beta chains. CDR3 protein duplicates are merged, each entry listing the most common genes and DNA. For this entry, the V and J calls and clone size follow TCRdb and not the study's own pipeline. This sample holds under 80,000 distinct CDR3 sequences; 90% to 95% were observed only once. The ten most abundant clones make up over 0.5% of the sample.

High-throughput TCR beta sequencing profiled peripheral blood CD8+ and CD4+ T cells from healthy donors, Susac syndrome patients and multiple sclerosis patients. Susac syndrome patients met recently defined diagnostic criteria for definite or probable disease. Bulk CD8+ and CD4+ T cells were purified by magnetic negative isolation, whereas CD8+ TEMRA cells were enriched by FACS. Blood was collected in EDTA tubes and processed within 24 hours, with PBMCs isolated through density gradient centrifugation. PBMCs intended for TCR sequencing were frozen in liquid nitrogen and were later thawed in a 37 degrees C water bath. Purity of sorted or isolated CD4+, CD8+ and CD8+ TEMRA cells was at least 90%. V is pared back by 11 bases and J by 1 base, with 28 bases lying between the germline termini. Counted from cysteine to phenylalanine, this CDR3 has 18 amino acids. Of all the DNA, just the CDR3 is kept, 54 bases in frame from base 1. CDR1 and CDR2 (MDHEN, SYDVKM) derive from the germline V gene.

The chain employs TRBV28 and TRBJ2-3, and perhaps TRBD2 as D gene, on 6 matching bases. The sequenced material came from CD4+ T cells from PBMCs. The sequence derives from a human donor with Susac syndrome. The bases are TGTGCCTGTTGGGGGGAAACAGGCCCGAACCCCGGCACAGATACGCAGTATTTT. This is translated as CACWGETGPNPGTDTQYF.